This is a list of T cell receptor beta chains from one sample in a study of neurological immune-mediated disorders. TCRdb reanalysed the 5' RACE reads using MiXCR and keeps one entry per CDR3 protein. The sample yields about 20,000 distinct CDR3 sequences, about 15% seen once. Sequenced material: PBMCs. The receptors were sampled from a female donor with HTLV-1-associated myelopathy (HAM/TSP). Both conserved end residues are part of each CDR3.

TRBV5-1 CASSSGTYNEQFF
TRBV20-1 CSAAGGDDGYTF
TRBV20-1 CSARWQGEETKYF
TRBV7-9 CASSSTGNDEQYF
TRBV7-2 CASSRAGGLNEQFF
TRBV18 CASSPDREPTQYF
TRBV12-3/TRBV12-4 CASSLGDRVSF
TRBV6-5 CASSSTGTGRTYEQYF
TRBV5-1 CASSLGLGLAGANEQFF
TRBV5-6 CASSLMVLAIVNEQFF
TRBV5-5 CASSFSGTAAGNTIYF
TRBV19 CASSAGTGGSYEQYF
TRBV12-3/TRBV12-4 CASSFFGQPDQPQHF
TRBV5-1 CASTVGGQETQYF
TRBV7-7 CASSLGGQGANTQYF
TRBV6-1 CASSSFTDTQYF
TRBV2 CASSLESNTYGYTF
TRBV12-3/TRBV12-4 CVSSPGIGWDTEAFF
TRBV10-3 CTISDRAGVSANTGELFF
TRBV9 CASSVAGGGGNEQFF
TRBV27 CASSPLGGGPDTQYF
TRBV20-1 CSARTGNEYGYTF
TRBV29-1 CSVESRASLYEQYF
TRBV5-5 CASSLGDRELGEKLFF
TRBV5-1 CASSLESGAFYEQYF
TRBV4-2 CASSQQGQGFTEAFF
TRBV20-1 CSAAIPQGWGQPQHF
TRBV5-1 CASSLDANYGYTF
TRBV29-1 CSVFLADTEYGYTF
TRBV20-1 CSANLAGDTQYF
TRBV6-5 CASSYYGDEKLFF
TRBV6-2/TRBV6-3 CASSNPVGELFF
TRBV4-1 CASSLVQGHSYEQYF
TRBV7-9 CASSLHWAEETQYF
TRBV27 CASSLETVPNTGELFF
TRBV5-6 CASSRQGNGYNEQFF
TRBV18 CASSPSGSYEQYF
TRBV12-3/TRBV12-4 CASSVRLSSPHEQFF
TRBV10-3 CAISESGTVNNQPQHF
TRBV20-1 CSARDAQAGDTQYF
TRBV20-1 CSAIPGQTYEQYF
TRBV20-1 CSALRGGGLYNEQFF
TRBV7-9 CASSFISGLADNEQFF
TRBV6-6 CASRVAGGKETQYF
TRBV12-3/TRBV12-4 CASSFVGYEQYF
TRBV21-1 CASPDKYTQYF
TRBV18 CASSPPTSGEQYF
TRBV7-8 CASSYGGGYAEAFF